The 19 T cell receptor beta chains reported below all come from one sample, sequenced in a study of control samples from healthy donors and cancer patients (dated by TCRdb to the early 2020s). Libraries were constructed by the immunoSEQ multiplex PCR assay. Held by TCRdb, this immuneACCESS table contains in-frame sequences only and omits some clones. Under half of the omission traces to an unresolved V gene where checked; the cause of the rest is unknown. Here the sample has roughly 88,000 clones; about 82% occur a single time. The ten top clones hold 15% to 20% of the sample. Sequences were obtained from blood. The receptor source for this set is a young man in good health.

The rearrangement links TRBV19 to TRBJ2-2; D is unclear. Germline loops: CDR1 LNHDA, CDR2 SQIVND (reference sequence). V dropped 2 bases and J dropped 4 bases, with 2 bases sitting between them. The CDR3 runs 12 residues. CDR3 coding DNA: TGTGCCAGTAGTATAAGCACCGGGGAGCTGTTTTTT. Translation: CASSISTGELFF.

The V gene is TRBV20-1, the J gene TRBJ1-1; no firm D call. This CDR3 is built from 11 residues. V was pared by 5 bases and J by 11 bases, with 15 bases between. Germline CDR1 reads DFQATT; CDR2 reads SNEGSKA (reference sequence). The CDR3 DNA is TGCAGTGCTTTGCTTACCCGGCGGGCTTTCTTT. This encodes CSALLTRRAFF.

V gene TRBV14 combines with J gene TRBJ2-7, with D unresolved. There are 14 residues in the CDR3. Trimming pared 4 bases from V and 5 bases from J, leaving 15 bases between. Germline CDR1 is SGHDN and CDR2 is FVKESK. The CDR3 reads CASSLGLVGNEQYF. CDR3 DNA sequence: TGTGCCAGCAGCCTGGGCCTAGTTGGCAACGAGCAGTACTTC. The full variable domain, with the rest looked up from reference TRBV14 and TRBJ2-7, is EAGVTQFPSHSVIEKGQTVTLRCDPISGHDNLYWYRRVMGKEIKFLLHFVKESKQDESGMPNNRFLAERTGGTYSTLKVQPAELEDSGVYFCASSLGLVGNEQYFGPGTRLTVT.

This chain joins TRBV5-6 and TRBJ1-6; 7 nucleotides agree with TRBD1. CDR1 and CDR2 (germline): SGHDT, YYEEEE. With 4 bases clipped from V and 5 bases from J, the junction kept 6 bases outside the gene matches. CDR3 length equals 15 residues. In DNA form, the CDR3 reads TGTGCCAGCAGCCTCCGGGACAGAGATAATTCACCCCTCCACTTT. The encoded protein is CASSLRDRDNSPLHF.

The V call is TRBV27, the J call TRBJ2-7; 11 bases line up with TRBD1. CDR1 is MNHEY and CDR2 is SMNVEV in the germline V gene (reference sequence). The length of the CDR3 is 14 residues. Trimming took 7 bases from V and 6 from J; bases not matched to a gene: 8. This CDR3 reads CASTSGTGGSEQYF. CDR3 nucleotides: TGTGCCAGCACTTCCGGGACAGGGGGGAGCGAGCAGTACTTC.

The CDR3 DNA follows: TGTGCCAGCAGCGTAGGTTTTGGTGGGGACCCACGAGGCACTGAAGCTTTCTTT. Translating gives CASSVGFGGDPRGTEAFF. The chain carries TRBV9 and TRBJ1-1; D possibly corresponds to TRBD1 (5 bases). Between the trimmed V and J ends, which lost 0 bases and 4 bases, there was a span of 22 bases. Germline CDR1 is SGDLS and CDR2 is YYNGEE. The CDR3 has 18 residues.

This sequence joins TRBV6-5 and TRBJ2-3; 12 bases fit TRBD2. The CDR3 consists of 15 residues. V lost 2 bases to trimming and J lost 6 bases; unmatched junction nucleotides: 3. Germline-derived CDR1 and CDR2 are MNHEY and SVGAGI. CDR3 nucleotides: TGTGCCAGCAGTTACCCCGGGACTAGCGGGGATACGCAGTATTTT. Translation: CASSYPGTSGDTQYF.

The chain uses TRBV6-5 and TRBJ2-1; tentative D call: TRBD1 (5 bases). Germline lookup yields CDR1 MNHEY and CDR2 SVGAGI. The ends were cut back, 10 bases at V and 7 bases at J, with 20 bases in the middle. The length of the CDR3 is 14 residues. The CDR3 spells CATNQAGPRNEQFF. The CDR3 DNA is TGTGCCACCAATCAGGCAGGGCCTCGGAATGAGCAGTTCTTC.

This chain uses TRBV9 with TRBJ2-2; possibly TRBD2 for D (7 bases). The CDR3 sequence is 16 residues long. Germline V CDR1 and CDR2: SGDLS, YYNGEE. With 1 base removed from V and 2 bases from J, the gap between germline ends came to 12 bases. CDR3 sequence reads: CASSVRAGANTGELFF. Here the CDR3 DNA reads TGTGCCAGCAGCGTACGTGCGGGGGCTAACACCGGGGAGCTGTTTTTT.

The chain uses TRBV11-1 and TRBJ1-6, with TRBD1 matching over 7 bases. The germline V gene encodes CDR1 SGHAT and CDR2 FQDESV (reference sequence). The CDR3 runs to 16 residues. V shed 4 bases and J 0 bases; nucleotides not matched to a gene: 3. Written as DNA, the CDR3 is TGTGCCAGCAGCTACCGGGACAGCTCCTATAATTCACCCCTCCACTTT. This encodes CASSYRDSSYNSPLHF. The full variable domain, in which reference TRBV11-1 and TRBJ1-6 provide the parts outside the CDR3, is EAEVAQSPRYKITEKSQAVAFWCDPISGHATLYWYRQILGQGPELLVQFQDESVVDDSQLPKDRFSAERLKGVDSTLKIQPAELGDSAMYLCASSYRDSSYNSPLHFGNGTRLTVT.

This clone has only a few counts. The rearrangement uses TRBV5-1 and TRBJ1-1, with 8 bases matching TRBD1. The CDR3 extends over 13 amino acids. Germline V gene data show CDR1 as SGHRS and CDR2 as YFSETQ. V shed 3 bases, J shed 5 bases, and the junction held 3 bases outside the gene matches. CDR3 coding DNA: TGCGCCAGCAGCTACGACAGGGGTACTGAAGCTTTCTTT. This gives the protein CASSYDRGTEAFF.

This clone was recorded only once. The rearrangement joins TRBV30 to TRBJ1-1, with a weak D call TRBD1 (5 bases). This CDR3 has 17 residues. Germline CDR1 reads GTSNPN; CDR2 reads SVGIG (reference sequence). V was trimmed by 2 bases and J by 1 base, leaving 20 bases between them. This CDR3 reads CAWSRSRVQGTNTEAFF. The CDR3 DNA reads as TGTGCCTGGAGTCGTTCCAGGGTCCAAGGTACGAACACTGAAGCTTTCTTT.

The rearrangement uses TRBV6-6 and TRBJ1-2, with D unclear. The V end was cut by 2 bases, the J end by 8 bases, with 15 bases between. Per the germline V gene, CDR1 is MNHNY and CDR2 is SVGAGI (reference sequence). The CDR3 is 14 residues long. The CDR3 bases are TGTGCCAGCAGTTACGTCCTTGGAAACATCGGCTACACCTTC. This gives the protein CASSYVLGNIGYTF.

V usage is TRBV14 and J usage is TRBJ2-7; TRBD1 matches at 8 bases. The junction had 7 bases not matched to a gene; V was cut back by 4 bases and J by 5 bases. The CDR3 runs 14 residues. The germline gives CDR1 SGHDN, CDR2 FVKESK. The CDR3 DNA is TGTGCCAGCAGCCCCGACAGGGGTTGGCACGAGCAGTACTTC. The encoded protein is CASSPDRGWHEQYF.

The CDR3 DNA follows: TGTGCCAGCAGTCCCGGGACAGGGGGCTCCTACGAGCAGTACTTC. Encoded protein: CASSPGTGGSYEQYF. The chain couples TRBV28 to TRBJ2-7; 11 nucleotides agree with TRBD1. The CDR3 length is 15 residues. V lost 5 bases and J lost 0; bases outside the gene matches: 3. Per germline, CDR1 MDHEN and CDR2 SYDVKM.

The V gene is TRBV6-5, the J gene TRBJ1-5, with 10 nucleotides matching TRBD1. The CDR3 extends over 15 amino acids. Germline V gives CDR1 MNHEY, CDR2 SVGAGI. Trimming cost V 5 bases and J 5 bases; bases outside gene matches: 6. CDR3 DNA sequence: TGTGCCAGCAGTCTAGCCGGGACAGGGGATCAGCCCCAGCATTTT. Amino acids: CASSLAGTGDQPQHF.

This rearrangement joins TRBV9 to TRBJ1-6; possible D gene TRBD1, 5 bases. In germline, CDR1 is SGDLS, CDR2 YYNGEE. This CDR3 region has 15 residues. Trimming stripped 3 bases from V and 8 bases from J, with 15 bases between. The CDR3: CASSATARGDSPLHF. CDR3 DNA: TGTGCCAGCAGCGCGACAGCGCGAGGGGATTCACCCCTCCACTTT.

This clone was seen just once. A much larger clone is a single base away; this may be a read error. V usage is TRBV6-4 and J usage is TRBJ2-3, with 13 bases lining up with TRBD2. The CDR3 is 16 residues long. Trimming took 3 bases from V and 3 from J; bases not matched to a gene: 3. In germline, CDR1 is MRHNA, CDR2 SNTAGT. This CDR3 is CASSESTSGGTDTQYF. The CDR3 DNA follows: TGTGCCAGCAGTGAGTCGACTAGCGGGGGGACAGATACGCAGTATTTT.

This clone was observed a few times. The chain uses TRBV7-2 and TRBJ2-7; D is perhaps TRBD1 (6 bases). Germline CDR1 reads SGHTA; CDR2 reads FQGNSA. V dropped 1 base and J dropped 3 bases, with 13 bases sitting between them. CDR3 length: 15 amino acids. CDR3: CASSLDGGLIYEQYF. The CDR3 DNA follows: TGTGCCAGCAGCTTAGATGGGGGCCTTATCTACGAGCAGTACTTC.